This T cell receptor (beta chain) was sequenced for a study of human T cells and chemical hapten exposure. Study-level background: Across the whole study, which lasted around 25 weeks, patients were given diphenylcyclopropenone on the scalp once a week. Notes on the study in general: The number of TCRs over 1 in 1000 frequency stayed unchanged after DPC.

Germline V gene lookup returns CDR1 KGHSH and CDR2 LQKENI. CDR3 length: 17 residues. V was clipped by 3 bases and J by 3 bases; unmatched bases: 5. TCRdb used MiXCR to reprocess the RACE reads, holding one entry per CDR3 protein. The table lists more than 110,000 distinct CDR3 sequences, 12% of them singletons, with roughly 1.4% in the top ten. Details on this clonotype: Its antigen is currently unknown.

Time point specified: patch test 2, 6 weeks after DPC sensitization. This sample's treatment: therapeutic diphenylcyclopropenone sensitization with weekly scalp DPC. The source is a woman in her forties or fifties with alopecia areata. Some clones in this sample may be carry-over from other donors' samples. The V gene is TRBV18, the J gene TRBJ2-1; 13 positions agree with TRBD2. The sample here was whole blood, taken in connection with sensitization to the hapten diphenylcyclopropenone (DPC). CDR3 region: CASSPLTSGGGYNEQFF. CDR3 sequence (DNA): TGTGCCAGCTCACCCCTAACTAGCGGGGGGGGCTACAATGAGCAGTTCTTC. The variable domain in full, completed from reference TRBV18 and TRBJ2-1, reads NAGVMQNPRHLVRRRGQEARLRCSPMKGHSHVYWYRQLPEEGLKFMVYLQKENIIDESGMPKERFSAEFPKEGPSILRIQQVVRGDSAAYFCASSPLTSGGGYNEQFFGPGTRLTVL.